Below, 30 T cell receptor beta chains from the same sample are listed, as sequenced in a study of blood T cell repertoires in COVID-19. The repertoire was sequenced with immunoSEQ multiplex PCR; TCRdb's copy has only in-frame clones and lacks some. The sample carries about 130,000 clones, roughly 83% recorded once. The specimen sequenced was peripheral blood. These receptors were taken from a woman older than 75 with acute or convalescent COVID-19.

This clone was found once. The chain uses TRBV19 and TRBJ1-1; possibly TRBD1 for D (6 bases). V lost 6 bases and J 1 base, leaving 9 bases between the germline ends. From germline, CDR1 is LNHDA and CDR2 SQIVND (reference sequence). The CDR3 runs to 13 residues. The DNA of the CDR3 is TGTGCCAGTAGGCAGACAGGGAACACTGAAGCTTTCTTT. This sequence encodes CASRQTGNTEAFF. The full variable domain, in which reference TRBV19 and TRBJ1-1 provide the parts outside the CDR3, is DGGITQSPKYLFRKEGQNVTLSCEQNLNHDAMYWYRQDPGQGLRLIYYSQIVNDFQKGDIAEGYSVSREKKESFPLTVTSAQKNPTAFYLCASRQTGNTEAFFGQGTRLTVV.

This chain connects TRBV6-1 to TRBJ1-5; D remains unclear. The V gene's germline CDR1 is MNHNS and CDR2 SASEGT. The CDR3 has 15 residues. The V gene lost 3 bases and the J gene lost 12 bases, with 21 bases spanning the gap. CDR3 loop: CASSDRPLNSLSQHF. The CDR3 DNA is TGTGCCAGCAGTGATAGACCCCTTAACAGTTTGAGCCAGCATTTT.

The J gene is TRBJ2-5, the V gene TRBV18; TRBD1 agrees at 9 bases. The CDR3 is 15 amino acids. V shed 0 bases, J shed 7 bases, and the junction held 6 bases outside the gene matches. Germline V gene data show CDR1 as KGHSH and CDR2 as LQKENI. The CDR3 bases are TGTGCCAGCTCACCACCGGGACAGGGCACAGGGACCCAGTACTTC. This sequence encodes CASSPPGQGTGTQYF. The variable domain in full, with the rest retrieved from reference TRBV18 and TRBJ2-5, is NAGVMQNPRHLVRRRGQEARLRCSPMKGHSHVYWYRQLPEEGLKFMVYLQKENIIDESGMPKERFSAEFPKEGPSILRIQQVVRGDSAAYFCASSPPGQGTGTQYFGPGTRLLVL.

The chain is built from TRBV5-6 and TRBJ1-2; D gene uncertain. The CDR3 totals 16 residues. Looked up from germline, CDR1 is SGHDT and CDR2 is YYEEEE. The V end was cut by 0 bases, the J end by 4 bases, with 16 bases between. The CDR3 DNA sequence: TGTGCCAGCAGCTTGGCTTTACAGCTAACCTCCTATGGCTACACCTTC. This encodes CASSLALQLTSYGYTF. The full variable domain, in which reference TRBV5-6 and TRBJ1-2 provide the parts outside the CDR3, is DAGVTQSPTHLIKTRGQQVTLRCSPKSGHDTVSWYQQALGQGPQFIFQYYEEEERQRGNFPDRFSGHQFPNYSSELNVNALLLGDSALYLCASSLALQLTSYGYTFGSGTRLTVV.

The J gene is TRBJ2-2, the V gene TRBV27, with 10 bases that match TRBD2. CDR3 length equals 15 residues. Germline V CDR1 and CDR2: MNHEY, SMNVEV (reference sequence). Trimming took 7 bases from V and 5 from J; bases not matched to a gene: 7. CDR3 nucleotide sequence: TGTGCCAGCAATCCTAGCGGGGGAAGGACCGGGGAGCTGTTTTTT. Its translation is CASNPSGGRTGELFF.

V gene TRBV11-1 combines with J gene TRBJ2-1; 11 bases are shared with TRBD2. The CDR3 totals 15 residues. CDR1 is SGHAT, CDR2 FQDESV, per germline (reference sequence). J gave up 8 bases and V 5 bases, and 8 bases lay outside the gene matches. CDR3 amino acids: CASSQTSGGGYEQFF. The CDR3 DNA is TGTGCCAGCAGCCAAACTAGCGGGGGTGGATATGAGCAGTTCTTC. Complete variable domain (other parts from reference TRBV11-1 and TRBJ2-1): EAEVAQSPRYKITEKSQAVAFWCDPISGHATLYWYRQILGQGPELLVQFQDESVVDDSQLPKDRFSAERLKGVDSTLKIQPAELGDSAMYLCASSQTSGGGYEQFFGPGTRLTVL.

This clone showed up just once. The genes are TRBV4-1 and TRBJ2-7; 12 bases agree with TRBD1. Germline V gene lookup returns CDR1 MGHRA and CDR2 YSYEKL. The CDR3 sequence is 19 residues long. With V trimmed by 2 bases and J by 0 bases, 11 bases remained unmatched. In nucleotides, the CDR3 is TGCGCCAGCAGCCAAAGTCCCGGGACAGGGGGCCCGAGCTCCTACGAGCAGTACTTC. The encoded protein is CASSQSPGTGGPSSYEQYF.

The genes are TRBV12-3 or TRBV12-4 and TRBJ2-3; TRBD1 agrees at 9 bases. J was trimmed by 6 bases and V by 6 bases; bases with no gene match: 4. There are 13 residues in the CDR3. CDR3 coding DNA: TGTGCCAGCAGGGGGACAGGGAGGGATACGCAGTATTTT. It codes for CASRGTGRDTQYF.

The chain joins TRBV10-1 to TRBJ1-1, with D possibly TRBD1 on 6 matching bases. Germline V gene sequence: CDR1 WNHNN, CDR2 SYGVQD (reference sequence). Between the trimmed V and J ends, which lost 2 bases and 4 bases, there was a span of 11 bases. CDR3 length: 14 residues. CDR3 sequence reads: CASSETTGTTEAFF. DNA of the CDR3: TGCGCCAGCAGTGAGACAACAGGGACCACTGAAGCTTTCTTT.

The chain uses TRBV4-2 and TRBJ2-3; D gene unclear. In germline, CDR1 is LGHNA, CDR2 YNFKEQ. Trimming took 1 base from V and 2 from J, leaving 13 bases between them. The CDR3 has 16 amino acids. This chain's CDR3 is CASSQGAALTTDTQYF. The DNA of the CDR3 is TGTGCCAGCAGCCAAGGCGCGGCCCTGACCACAGATACGCAGTATTTT.

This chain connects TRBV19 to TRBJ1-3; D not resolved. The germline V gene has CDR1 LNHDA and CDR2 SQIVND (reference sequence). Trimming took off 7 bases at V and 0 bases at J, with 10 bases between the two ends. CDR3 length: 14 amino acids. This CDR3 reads CASMRADSGNTIYF. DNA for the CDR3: TGTGCCAGTATGCGTGCGGACTCTGGAAACACCATATATTTT.

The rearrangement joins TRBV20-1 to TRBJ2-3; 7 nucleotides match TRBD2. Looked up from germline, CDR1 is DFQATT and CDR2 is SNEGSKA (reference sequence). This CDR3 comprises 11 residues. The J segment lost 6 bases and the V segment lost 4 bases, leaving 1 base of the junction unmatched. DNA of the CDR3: TGCAGTGCTACACTAGCGGATACGCAGTATTTT. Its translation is CSATLADTQYF.

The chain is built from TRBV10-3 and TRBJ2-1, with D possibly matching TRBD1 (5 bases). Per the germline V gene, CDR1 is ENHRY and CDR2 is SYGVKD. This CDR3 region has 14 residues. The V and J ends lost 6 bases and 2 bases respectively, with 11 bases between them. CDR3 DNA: TGTGCCATCAGGACTCCCAGGGCCTACAATGAGCAGTTCTTC. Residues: CAIRTPRAYNEQFF.

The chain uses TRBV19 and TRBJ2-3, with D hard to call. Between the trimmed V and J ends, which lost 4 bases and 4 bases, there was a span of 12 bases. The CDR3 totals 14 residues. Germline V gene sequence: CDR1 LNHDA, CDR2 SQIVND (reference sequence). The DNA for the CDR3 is TGTGCCAGTAGTACGCGAGGCGCCCCAGATACGCAGTATTTT. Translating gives CASSTRGAPDTQYF.

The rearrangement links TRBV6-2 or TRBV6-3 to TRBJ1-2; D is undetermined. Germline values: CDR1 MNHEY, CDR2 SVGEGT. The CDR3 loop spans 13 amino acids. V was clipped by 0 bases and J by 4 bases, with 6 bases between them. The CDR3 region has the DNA TGTGCCAGCAGTTACTCCGGGGTCTATGGCTACACCTTC. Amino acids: CASSYSGVYGYTF.

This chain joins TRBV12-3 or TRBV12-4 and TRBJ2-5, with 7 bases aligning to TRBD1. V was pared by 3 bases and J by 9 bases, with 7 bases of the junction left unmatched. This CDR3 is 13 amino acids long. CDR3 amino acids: CASSFRPTGAQYF. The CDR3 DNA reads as TGTGCCAGCAGTTTCCGCCCCACAGGGGCCCAGTACTTC.

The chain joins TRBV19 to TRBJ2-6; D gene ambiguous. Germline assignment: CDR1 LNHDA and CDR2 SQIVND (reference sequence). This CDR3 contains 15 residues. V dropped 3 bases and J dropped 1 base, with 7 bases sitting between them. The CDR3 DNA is TGTGCCAGTAGTATCCCTAGATCTGGGGCCAACGTCCTGACTTTC. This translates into CASSIPRSGANVLTF.

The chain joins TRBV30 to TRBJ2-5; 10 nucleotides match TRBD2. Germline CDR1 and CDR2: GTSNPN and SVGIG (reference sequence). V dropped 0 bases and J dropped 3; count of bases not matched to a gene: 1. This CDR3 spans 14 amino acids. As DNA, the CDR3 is TGTGCCTGGAGTGTGGGGACTAGCGAAGAGACCCAGTACTTC. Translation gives CAWSVGTSEETQYF.

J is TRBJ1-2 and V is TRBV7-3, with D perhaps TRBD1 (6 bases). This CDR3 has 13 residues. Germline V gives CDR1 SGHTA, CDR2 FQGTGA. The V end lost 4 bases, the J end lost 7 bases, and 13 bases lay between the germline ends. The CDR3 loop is CASSSAGGSGYTF. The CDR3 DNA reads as TGTGCCAGCAGCTCCGCTGGGGGCTCTGGCTACACCTTC.

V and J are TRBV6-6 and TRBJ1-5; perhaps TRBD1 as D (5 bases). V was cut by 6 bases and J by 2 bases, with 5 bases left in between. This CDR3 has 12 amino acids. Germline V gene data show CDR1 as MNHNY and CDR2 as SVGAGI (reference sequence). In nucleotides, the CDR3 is TGTGCCAGCAGGACAGGCAATCAGCCCCAGCATTTT. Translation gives CASRTGNQPQHF.

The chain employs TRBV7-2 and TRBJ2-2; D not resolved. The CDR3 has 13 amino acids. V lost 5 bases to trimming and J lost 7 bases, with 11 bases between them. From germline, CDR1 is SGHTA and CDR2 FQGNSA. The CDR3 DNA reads TGTGCCAGCAGCCCCACGGTCGGCGGGGAGCTGTTTTTT. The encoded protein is CASSPTVGGELFF. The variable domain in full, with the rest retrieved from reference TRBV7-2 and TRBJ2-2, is GAGVSQSPSNKVTEKGKDVELRCDPISGHTALYWYRQSLGQGLEFLIYFQGNSAPDKSGLPSDRFSAERTGGSVSTLTIQRTQQEDSAVYLCASSPTVGGELFFGEGSRLTVL.

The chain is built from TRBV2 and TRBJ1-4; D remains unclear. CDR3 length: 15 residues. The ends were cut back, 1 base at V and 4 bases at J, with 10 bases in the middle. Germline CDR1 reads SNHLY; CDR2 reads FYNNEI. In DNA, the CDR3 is TGTGCCAGCAGTGAAGGCTACGGGGATAATGAAAAACTGTTTTTT. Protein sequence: CASSEGYGDNEKLFF.

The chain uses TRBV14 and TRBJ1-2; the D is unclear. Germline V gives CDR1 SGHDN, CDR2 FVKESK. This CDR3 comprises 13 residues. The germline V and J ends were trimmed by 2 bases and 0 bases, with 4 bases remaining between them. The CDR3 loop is CASSQLTNYGYTF. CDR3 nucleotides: TGTGCCAGCAGCCAACTTACTAACTATGGCTACACCTTC. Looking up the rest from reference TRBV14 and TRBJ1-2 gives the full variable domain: EAGVTQFPSHSVIEKGQTVTLRCDPISGHDNLYWYRRVMGKEIKFLLHFVKESKQDESGMPNNRFLAERTGGTYSTLKVQPAELEDSGVYFCASSQLTNYGYTFGSGTRLTVV.

CDR3 coding DNA: TGTGCCAGCAGCCGTGACAGGGACTATGGCTACACCTTC. Residues: CASSRDRDYGYTF. The V call is TRBV2, the J call TRBJ1-2; 7 bases are shared with TRBD1. Germline CDR1 SNHLY, CDR2 FYNNEI. This CDR3 has 13 amino acids. The V and J ends lost 6 bases and 3 bases, in that order; junction bases with no gene match: 4.

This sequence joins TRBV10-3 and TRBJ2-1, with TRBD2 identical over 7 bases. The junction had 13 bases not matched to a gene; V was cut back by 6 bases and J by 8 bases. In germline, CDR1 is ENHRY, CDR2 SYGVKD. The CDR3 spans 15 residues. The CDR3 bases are TGTGCCATCAGCGTCGGGGGGACTCCTCCCTATGAGCAGTTCTTC. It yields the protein CAISVGGTPPYEQFF.

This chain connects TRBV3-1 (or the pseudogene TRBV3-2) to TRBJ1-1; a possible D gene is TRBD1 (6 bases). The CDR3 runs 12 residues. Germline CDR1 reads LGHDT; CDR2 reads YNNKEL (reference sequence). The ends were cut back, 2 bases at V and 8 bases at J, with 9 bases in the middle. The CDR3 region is CASSQRDREAFF. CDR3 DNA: TGTGCCAGCAGCCAAAGAGACAGGGAAGCTTTCTTT.

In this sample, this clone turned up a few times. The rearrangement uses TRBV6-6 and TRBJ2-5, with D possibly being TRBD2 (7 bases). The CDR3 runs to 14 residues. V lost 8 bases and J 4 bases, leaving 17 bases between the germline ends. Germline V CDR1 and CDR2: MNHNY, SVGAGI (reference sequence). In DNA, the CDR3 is TGTGCCAGCCGGTCCGAAGGGGGGGTAGAGACCCAGTACTTC. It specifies CASRSEGGVETQYF.

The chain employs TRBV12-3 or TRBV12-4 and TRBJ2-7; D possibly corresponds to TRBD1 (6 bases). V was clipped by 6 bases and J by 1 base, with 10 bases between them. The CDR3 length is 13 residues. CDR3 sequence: CASSMTGSYEQYF. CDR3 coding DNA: TGTGCCAGCAGCATGACAGGATCCTACGAGCAGTACTTC.

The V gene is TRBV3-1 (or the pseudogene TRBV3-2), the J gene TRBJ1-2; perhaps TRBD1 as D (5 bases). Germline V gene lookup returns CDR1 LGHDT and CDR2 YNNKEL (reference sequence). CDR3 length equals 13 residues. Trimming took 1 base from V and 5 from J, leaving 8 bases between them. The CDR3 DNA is TGTGCCAGCAGCCAAGCAGGGATGTATGGCTACACCTTC. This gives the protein CASSQAGMYGYTF.

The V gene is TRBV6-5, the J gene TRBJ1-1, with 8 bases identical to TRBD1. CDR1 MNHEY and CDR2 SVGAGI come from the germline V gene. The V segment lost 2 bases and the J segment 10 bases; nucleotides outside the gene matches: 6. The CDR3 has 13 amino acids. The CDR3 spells CASSYGRGRLAFF. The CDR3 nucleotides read TGTGCCAGCAGTTACGGCAGGGGGCGCCTAGCTTTCTTT.